Described below is a single TCR beta chain sequence and its context. This sample was taken from a study of blood T cell repertoires in COVID-19. Study at large: The United States, Italy and Spain provided the acute and convalescent COVID-19 samples.

Trimming stripped 4 bases from V and 7 bases from J, with 8 bases between. Germline V CDR1 and CDR2: SEHNR, FQNEAQ (reference sequence). The CDR3 covers 12 residues. Original methodology: Reference gene primer amplification in the assay estimated nucleated cell counts. The table came from immunoSEQ multiplex PCR; TCRdb's copy has only in-frame clones and leaves some out. From that table come the V and J calls and clone size; the DNA was used to work out D and trimming. Of around 300,000 clones listed, 87% are singletons. Enrollees, roughly 18 to 90 years old, lived in 25 or so US areas. Two negative PCRs, clearance, or symptom resolution had been documented for recovered Cohort 3 donors.

The source of this sequence is a woman aged 25-40 years who had recovered from COVID-19. The V gene is TRBV7-9, the J gene TRBJ1-3; D is uncertain. The specimen sequenced was PBMCs or T cells enriched from blood (not recorded which). In nucleotides, the CDR3 is TGTGCCAGCAGCTCTCAGGCGAACACCATATATTTT. Its protein is CASSSQANTIYF.